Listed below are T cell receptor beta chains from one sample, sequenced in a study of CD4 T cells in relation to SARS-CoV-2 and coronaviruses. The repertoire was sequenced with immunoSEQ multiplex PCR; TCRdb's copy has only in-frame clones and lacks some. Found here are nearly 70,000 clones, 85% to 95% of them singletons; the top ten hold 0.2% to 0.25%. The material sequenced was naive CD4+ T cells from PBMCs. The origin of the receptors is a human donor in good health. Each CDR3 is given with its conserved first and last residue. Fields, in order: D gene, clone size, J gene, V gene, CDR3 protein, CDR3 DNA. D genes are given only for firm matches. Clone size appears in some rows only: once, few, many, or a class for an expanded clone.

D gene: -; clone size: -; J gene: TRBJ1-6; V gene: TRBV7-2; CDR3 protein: CASSIRGFPLHF; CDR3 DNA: TGTGCCAGCAGTATCAGGGGTTTTCCCCTCCACTTT
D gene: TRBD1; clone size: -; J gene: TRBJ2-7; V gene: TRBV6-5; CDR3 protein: CASSRTGREQYF; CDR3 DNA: TGTGCCAGCAGTCGGACAGGGCGGGAGCAGTACTTC
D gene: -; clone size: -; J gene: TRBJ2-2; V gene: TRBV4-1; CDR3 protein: CASSQRRAVNTGELFF; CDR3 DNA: TGCGCCAGCAGCCAACGTAGGGCAGTTAACACCGGGGAGCTGTTTTTT
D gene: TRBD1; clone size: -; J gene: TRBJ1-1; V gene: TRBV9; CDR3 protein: CASSVTGGGMDTEAFF; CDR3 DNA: TGTGCCAGCAGCGTAACAGGGGGCGGGATGGACACTGAAGCTTTCTTT
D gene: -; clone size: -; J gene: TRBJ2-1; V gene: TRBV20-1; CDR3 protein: CSDERANEQFF; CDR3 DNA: TGCAGTGACGAGCGGGCCAATGAGCAGTTCTTC
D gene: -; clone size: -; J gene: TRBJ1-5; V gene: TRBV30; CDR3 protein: CAWETGAQRHF; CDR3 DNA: TGTGCCTGGGAGACGGGAGCCCAGCGGCATTTT
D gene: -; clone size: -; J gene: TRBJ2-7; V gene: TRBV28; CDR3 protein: CASSFRVQPAYF; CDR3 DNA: TGTGCCAGCAGTTTCAGGGTGCAGCCCGCGTATTTC
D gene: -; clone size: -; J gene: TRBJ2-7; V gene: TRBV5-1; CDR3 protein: CASSLGTSSYEQYF; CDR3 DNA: TGCGCCAGCAGCTTAGGAACCTCCTCCTACGAGCAGTACTTC
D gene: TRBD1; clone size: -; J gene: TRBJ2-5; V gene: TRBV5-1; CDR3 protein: CASSLRDRKETQYF; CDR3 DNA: TGCGCCAGCAGCTTGCGGGACAGAAAAGAGACCCAGTACTTC
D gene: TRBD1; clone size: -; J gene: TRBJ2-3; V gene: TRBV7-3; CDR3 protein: CASSSDRVTDTQYF; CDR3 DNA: TGTGCCAGCAGCTCGGACAGGGTTACAGATACGCAGTATTTT
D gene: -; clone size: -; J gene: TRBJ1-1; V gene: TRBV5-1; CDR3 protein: CASRDGTNTEAFF; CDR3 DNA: TGCGCCAGCAGAGACGGGACCAACACTGAAGCTTTCTTT
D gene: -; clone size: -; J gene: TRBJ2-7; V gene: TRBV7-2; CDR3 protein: CASSLALGPYSYEQYF; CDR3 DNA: TGTGCCAGCAGCTTAGCGCTGGGGCCCTACTCCTACGAGCAGTACTTC
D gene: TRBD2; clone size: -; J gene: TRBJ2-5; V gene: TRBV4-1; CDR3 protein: CASSQDLAGRQETQYF; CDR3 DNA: TGCGCCAGCAGCCAAGACTTAGCGGGGCGCCAAGAGACCCAGTACTTC
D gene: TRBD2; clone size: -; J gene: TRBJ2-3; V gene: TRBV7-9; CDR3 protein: CASSARRSGGTDTQYF; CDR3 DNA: TGTGCCAGCAGCGCCCGGAGAAGCGGGGGCACAGATACGCAGTATTTT
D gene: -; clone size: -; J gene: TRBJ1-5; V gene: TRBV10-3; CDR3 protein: CAISEGDSNQPQHF; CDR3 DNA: TGTGCCATCAGTGAAGGGGATAGCAATCAGCCCCAGCATTTT
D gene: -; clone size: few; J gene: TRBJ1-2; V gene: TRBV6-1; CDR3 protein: CASSERGYGYTF; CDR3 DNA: TGTGCCAGCAGTGAAAGGGGGTATGGCTACACCTTC
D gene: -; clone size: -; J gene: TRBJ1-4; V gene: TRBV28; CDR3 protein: CASSFDEKLFF; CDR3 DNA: TGTGCCAGCAGTTTTGATGAAAAACTGTTTTTT
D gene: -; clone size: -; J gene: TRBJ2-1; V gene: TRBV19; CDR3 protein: CATTPVGDSYNEQFF; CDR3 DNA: TGTGCCACAACCCCGGTGGGGGACTCCTACAATGAGCAGTTCTTC
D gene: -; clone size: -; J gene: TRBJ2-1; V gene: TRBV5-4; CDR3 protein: CASSGRTRPNTEQFF; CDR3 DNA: TGTGCCAGCAGCGGGAGGACCCGACCTAACACTGAGCAGTTCTTC
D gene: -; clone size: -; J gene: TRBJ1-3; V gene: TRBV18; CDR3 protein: CASSLGLTGGASGNTIYF; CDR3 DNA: TGTGCCAGCTCACTCGGACTGACAGGAGGGGCCTCTGGAAACACCATATATTTT
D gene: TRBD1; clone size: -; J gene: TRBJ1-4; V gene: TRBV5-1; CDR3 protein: CASSVNRGSRTNEKLFF; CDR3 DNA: TGCGCCAGCAGCGTGAACAGGGGATCTAGAACTAATGAAAAACTGTTTTTT
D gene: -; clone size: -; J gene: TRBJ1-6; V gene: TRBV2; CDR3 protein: CASSEGGVSSYNSPLHF; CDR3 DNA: TGTGCCAGCAGTGAAGGGGGGGTGAGCTCCTATAATTCACCCCTCCACTTT
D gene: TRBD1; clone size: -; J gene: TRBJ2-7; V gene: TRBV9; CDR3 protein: CASSVGQGDYEQYF; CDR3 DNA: TGTGCCAGCAGCGTAGGCCAGGGGGATTACGAGCAGTACTTC
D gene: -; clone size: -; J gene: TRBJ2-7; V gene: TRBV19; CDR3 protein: CASSRTSGRDEQYF; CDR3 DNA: TGTGCCAGTAGCAGAACCTCGGGGCGGGACGAGCAGTACTTC
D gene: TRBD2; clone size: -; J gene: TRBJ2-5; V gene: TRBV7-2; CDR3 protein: CASSRGLAGGRETQYF; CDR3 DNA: TGTGCCAGCTCCCGGGGGCTAGCGGGAGGGCGGGAGACCCAGTACTTC
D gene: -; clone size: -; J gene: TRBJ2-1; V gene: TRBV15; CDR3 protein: CATSRDSRRQDNEQFF; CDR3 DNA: TGTGCCACCAGCAGAGATAGTAGGAGACAAGACAATGAGCAGTTCTTC
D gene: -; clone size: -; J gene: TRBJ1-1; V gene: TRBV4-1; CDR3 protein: CASSQGGILNTEAFF; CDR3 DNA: TGCGCCAGCAGCCAAGGGGGGATCTTGAACACTGAAGCTTTCTTT
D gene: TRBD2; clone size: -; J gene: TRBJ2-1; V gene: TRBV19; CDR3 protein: CASSGTSWRDEQFF; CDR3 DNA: TGTGCCAGTAGTGGGACTAGTTGGCGCGATGAGCAGTTCTTC
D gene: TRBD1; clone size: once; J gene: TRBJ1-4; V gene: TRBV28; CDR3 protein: CASSLSGQGGLREKLFF; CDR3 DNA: TGTGCCAGCAGTTTATCTGGTCAGGGGGGATTGAGGGAAAAACTGTTTTTT
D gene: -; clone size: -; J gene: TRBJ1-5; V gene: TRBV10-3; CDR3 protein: CATAGPGSVQPQHF; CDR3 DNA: TGTGCCACCGCGGGCCCCGGATCTGTTCAGCCCCAGCATTTT